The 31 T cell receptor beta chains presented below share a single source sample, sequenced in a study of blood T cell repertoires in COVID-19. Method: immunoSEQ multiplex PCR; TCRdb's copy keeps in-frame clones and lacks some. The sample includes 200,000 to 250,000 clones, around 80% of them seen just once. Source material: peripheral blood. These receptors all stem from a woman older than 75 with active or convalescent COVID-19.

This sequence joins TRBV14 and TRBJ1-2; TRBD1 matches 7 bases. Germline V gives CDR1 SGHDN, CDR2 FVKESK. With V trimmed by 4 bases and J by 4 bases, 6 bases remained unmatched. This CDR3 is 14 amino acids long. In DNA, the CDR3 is TGTGCCAGCAGCCGTGGACAGGCGGGCTATGGCTACACCTTC. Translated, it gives CASSRGQAGYGYTF.

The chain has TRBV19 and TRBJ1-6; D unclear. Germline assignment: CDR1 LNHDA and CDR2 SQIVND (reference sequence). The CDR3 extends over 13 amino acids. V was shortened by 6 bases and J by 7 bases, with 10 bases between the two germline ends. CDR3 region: CASSLEENSPLHF. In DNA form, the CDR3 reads TGTGCCAGTAGCCTCGAAGAGAATTCACCCCTCCACTTT. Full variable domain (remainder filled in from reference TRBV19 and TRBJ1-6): DGGITQSPKYLFRKEGQNVTLSCEQNLNHDAMYWYRQDPGQGLRLIYYSQIVNDFQKGDIAEGYSVSREKKESFPLTVTSAQKNPTAFYLCASSLEENSPLHFGNGTRLTVT.

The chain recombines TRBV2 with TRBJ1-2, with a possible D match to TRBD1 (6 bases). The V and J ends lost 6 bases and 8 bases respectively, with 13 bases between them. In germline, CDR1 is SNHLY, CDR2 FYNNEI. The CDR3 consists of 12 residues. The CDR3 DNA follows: TGTGCCAGCAGGGACAGTCTAAAGGGCTACACCTTC. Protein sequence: CASRDSLKGYTF.

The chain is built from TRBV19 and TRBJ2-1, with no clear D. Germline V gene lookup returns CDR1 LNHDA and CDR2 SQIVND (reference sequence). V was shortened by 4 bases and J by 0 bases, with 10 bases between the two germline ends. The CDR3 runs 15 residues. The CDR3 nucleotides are TGTGCCAGTAGTACAACTACACTCTCCTACAATGAGCAGTTCTTC. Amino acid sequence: CASSTTTLSYNEQFF.

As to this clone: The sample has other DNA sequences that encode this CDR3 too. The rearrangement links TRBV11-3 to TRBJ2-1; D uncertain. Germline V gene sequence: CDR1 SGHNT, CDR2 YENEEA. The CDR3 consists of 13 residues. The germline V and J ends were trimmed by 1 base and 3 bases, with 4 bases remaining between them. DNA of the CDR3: TGTGCCAGCAGCTTAGGCGGCTACAATGAGCAGTTCTTC. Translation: CASSLGGYNEQFF.

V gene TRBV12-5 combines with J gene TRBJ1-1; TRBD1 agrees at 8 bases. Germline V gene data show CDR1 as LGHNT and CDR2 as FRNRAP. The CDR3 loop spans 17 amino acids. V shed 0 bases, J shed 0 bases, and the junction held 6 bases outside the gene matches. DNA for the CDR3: TGTGCTAGTGGTTTGGTACCGGGGGACAGGATGAACACTGAAGCTTTCTTT. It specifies CASGLVPGDRMNTEAFF.

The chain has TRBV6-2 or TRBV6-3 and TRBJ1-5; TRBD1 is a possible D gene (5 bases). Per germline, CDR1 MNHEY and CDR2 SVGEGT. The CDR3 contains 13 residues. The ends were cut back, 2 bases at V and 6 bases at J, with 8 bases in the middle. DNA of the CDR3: TGTGCCAGCAGTTACCAGGGAAGTCAGCCCCAGCATTTT. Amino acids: CASSYQGSQPQHF.

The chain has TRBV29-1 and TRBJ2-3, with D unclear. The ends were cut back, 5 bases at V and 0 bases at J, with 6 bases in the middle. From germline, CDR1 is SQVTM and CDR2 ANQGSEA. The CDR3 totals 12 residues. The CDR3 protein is CSVPVSTDTQYF. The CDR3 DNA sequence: TGCAGCGTTCCAGTTAGCACAGATACGCAGTATTTT.

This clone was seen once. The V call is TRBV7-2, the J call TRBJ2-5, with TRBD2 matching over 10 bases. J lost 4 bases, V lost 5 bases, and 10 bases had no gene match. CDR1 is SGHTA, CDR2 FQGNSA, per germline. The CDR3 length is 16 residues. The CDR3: CASSPRGAGGPETQYF. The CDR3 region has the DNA TGTGCCAGCAGCCCACGGGGAGCGGGGGGGCCAGAGACCCAGTACTTC.

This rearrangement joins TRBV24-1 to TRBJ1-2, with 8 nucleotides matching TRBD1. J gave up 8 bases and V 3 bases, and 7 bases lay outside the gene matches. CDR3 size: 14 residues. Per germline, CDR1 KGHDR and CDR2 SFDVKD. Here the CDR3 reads CATSDRPTGEGYTF. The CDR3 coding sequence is TGTGCCACCAGTGATCGCCCGACAGGGGAAGGCTACACCTTC.

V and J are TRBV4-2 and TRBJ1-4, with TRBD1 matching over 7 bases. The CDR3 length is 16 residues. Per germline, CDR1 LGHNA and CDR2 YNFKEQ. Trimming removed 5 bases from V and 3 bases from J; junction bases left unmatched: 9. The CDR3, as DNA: TGTGCCAGCAGCTCTCGGGAGGGGGCTCCTAATGAAAAACTGTTTTTT. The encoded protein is CASSSREGAPNEKLFF.

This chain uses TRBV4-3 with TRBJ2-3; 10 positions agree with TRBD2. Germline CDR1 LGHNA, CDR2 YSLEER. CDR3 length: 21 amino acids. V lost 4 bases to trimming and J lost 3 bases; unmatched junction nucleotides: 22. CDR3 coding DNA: TGCGCCAGCAGCCCTAACGTCCATAGCGGGAGGTTGGGTACCGGAACAGATACGCAGTATTTT. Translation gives CASSPNVHSGRLGTGTDTQYF.

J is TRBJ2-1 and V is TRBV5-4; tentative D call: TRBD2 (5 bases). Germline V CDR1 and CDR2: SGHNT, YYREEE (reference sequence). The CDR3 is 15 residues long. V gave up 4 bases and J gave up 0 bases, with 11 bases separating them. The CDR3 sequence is CASSASGLSYNEQFF. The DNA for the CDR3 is TGTGCCAGCAGCGCCTCCGGACTCTCCTACAATGAGCAGTTCTTC.

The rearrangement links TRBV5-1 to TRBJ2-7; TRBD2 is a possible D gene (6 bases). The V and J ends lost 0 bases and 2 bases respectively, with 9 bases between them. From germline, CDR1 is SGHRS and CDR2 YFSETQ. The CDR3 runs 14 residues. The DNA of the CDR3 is TGCGCCAGCAGCTTGGCCGGGACTCCCTACGAGCAGTACTTC. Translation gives CASSLAGTPYEQYF.

CDR3: CASTLTPSTDTQYF. CDR3 coding DNA: TGTGCCAGTACCCTAACCCCCAGCACAGATACGCAGTATTTT. J is TRBJ2-3 and V is TRBV19, with D unclear. V lost 7 bases and J 0 bases, leaving 11 bases between the germline ends. CDR1 and CDR2 from the germline V gene are LNHDA and SQIVND (reference sequence). The CDR3 loop spans 14 amino acids.

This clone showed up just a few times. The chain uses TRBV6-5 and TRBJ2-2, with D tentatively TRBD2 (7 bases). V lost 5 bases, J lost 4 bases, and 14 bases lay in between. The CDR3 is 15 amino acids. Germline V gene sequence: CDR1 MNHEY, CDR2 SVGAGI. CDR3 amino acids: CASSKEGGITGELFF. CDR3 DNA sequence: TGTGCCAGCAGTAAGGAGGGGGGGATCACCGGGGAGCTGTTTTTT.

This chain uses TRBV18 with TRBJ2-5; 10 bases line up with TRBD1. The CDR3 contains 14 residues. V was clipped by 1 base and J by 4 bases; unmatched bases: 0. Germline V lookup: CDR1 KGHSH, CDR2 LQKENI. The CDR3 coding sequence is TGTGCCAGCTCACCACGGACAGGGGGAGAGACCCAGTACTTC. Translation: CASSPRTGGETQYF. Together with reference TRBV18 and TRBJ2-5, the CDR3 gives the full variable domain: NAGVMQNPRHLVRRRGQEARLRCSPMKGHSHVYWYRQLPEEGLKFMVYLQKENIIDESGMPKERFSAEFPKEGPSILRIQQVVRGDSAAYFCASSPRTGGETQYFGPGTRLLVL.

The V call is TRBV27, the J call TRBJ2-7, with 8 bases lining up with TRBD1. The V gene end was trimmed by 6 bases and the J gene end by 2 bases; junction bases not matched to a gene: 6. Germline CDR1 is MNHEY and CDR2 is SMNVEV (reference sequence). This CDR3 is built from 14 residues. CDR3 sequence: CASRSQGGTYEQYF. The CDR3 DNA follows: TGTGCCAGCAGGTCACAGGGGGGTACCTACGAGCAGTACTTC.

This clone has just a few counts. The CDR3 coding sequence is TGCGCCAGCAGCTTGGTGACTATGAACACTGAAGCTTTCTTT. Its translation: CASSLVTMNTEAFF. The chain recombines TRBV5-1 with TRBJ1-1, with no clear D. Trimming removed 0 bases at V and 0 bases at J, with 6 bases between. CDR3 length: 14 residues. Germline CDR1 and CDR2: SGHRS and YFSETQ.

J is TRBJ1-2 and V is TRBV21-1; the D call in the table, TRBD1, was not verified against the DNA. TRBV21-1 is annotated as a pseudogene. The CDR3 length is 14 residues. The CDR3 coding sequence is TGTGCCAGCAGCAAAGAGAAGGGGGACTATGGCTACACCTTC. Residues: CASSKEKGDYGYTF.

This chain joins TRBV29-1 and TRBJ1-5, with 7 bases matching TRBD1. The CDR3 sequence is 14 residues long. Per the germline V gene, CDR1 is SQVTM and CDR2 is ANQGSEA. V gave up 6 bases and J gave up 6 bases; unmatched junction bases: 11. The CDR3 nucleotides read TGCAGCGTCGCCCCCACAGGGGTAGGTCAGCCCCAGCATTTT. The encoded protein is CSVAPTGVGQPQHF. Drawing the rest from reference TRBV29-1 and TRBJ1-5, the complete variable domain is SAVISQKPSRDICQRGTSLTIQCQVDSQVTMMFWYRQQPGQSLTLIATANQGSEATYESGFVIDKFPISRPNLTFSTLTVSNMSPEDSSIYLCSVAPTGVGQPQHFGDGTRLSIL.

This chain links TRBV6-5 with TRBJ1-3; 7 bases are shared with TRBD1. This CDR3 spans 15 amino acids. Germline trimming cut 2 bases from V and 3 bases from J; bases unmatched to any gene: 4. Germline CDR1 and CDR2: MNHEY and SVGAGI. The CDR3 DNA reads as TGTGCCAGCAGTTACGGAGGGGGCGGTGGAAACACCATATATTTT. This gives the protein CASSYGGGGGNTIYF.

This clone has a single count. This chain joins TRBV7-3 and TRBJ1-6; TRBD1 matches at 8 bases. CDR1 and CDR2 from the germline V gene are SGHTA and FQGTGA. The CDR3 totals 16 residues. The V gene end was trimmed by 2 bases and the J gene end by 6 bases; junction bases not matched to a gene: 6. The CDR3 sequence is CASSLGQGDSNSPLHF. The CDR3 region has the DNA TGTGCCAGCAGCTTAGGACAGGGCGATAGTAATTCACCCCTCCACTTT.

CDR3 amino acids: CATSDPAGAGETQYF. For the CDR3, the DNA is TGTGCCACCAGTGATCCGGCCGGGGCGGGGGAGACCCAGTACTTC. The chain is built from TRBV24-1 and TRBJ2-5, with a possible D match to TRBD2 (6 bases). The V and J ends lost 3 bases and 5 bases respectively, with 15 bases between them. Germline assignment: CDR1 KGHDR and CDR2 SFDVKD. The CDR3 runs to 15 residues.

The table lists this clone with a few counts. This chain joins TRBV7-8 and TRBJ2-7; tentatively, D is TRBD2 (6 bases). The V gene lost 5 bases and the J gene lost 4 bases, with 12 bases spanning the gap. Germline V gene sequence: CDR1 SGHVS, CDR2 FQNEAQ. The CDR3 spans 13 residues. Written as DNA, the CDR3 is TGTGCCAGCAGCGGCCGGGCGGGATACGAGCAGTACTTC. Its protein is CASSGRAGYEQYF.

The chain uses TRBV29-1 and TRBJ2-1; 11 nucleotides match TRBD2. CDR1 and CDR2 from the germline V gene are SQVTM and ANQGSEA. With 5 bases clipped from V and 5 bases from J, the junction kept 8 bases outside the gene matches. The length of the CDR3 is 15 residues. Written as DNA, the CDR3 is TGCAGCGTTAGTAGTAGACTAGCGGGGCACAATGAGCAGTTCTTC. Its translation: CSVSSRLAGHNEQFF.

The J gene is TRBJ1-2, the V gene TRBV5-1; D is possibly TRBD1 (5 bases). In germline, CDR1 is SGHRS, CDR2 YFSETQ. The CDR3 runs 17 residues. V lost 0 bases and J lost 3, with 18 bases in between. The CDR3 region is CASSLGQTDTLDYGYTF. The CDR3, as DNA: TGCGCCAGCAGCTTGGGTCAGACAGATACCCTTGACTATGGCTACACCTTC. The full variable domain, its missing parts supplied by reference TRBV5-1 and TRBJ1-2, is KAGVTQTPRYLIKTRGQQVTLSCSPISGHRSVSWYQQTPGQGLQFLFEYFSETQRNKGNFPGRFSGRQFSNSRSEMNVSTLELGDSALYLCASSLGQTDTLDYGYTFGSGTRLTVV.

This chain's CDR3 is CASSLATGRSNQPQHF. The CDR3 region has the DNA TGTGCCAGCAGCTTGGCGACGGGGAGGAGCAATCAGCCCCAGCATTTT. The V call is TRBV7-2, the J call TRBJ1-5; D gene unclear. Germline CDR1 is SGHTA and CDR2 is FQGNSA. V was trimmed by 3 bases and J by 1 base, leaving 13 bases between them. This CDR3 region has 16 residues.

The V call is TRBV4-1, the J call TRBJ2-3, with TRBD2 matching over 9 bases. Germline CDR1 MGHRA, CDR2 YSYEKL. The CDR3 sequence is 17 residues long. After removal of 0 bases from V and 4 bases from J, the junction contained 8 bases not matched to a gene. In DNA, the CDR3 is TGCGCCAGCAGCCAAGATCCCACTAGCGGGTTCTCAGATACGCAGTATTTT. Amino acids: CASSQDPTSGFSDTQYF.

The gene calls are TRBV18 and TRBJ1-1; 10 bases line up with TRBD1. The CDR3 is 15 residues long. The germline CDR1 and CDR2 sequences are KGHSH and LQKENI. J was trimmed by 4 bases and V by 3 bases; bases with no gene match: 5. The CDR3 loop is CASSPETGGITEAFF. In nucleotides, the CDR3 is TGTGCCAGCTCACCCGAGACAGGGGGCATCACTGAAGCTTTCTTT. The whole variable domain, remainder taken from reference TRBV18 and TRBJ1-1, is NAGVMQNPRHLVRRRGQEARLRCSPMKGHSHVYWYRQLPEEGLKFMVYLQKENIIDESGMPKERFSAEFPKEGPSILRIQQVVRGDSAAYFCASSPETGGITEAFFGQGTRLTVV.

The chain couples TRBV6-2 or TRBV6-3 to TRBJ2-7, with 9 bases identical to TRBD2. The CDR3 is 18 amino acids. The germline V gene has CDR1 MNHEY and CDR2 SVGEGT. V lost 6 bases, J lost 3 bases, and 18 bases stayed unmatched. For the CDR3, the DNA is TGTGCCAGCAGACCTACACCGTACTTAGCGGGAGTTAACTACGAGCAGTACTTC. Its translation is CASRPTPYLAGVNYEQYF.